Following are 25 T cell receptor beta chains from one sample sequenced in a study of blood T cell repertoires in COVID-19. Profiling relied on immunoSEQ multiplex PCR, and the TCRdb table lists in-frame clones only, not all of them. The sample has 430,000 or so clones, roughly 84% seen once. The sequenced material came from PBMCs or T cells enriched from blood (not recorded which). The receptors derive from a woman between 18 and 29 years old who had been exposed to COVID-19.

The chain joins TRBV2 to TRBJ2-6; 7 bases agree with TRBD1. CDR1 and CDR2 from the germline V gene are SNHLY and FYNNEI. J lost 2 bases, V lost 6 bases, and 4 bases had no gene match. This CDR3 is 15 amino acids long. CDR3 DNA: TGTGCCAGCAGCGCGGACAGGACTGGGGCCAACGTCCTGACTTTC. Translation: CASSADRTGANVLTF.

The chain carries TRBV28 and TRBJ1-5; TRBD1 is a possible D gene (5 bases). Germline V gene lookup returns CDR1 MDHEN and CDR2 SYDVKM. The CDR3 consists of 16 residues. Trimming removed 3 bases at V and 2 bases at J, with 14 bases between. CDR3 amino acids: CASSFPVAGGNQPQHF. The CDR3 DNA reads TGTGCCAGCAGTTTCCCCGTCGCGGGGGGCAATCAGCCCCAGCATTTT.

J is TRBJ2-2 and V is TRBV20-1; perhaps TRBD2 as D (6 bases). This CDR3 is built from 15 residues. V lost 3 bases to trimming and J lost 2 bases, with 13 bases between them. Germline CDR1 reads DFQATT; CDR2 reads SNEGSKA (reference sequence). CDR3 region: CSASLGTSNTGELFF. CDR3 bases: TGCAGTGCTAGTCTCGGGACTTCCAACACCGGGGAGCTGTTTTTT.

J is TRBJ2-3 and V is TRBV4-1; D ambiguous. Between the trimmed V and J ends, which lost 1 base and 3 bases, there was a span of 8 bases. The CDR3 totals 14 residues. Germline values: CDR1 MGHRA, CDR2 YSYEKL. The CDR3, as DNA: TGCGCCAGCAGCCAAGCCCTTCAGACAGATACGCAGTATTTT. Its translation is CASSQALQTDTQYF.

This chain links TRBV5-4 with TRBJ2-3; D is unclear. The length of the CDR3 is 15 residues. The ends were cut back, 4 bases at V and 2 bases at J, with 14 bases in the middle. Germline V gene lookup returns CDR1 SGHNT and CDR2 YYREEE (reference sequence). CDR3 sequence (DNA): TGTGCCAGCAGCCACAATTTGGTCCACACAGATACGCAGTATTTT. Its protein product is CASSHNLVHTDTQYF.

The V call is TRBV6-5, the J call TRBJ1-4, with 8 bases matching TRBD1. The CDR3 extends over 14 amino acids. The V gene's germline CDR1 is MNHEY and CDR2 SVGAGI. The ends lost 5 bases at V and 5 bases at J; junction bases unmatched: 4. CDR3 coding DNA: TGTGCCAGCAGTCGACAGGGGCCAAATGAAAAACTGTTTTTT. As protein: CASSRQGPNEKLFF.

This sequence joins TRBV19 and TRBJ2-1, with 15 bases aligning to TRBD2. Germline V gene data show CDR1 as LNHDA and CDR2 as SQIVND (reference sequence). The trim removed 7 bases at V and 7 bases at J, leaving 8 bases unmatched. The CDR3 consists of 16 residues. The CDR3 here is CASTSPGLAGGNEQFF. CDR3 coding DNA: TGTGCCAGTACCTCACCGGGACTAGCGGGAGGAAATGAGCAGTTCTTC.

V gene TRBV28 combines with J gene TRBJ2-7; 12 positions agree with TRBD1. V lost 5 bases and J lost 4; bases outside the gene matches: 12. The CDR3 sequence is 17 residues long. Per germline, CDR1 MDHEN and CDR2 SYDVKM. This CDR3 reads CASSGGPRDRGQYEQYF. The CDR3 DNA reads TGTGCCAGCAGTGGAGGGCCCCGGGACAGGGGGCAGTACGAGCAGTACTTC.

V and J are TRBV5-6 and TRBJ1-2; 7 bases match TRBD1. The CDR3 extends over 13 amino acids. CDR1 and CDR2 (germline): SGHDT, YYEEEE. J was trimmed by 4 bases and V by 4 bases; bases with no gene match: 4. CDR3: CASSSDRAYGYTF. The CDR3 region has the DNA TGTGCCAGCAGCAGTGACAGGGCCTATGGCTACACCTTC.

CDR3 sequence (DNA): TGTGCCACCAGCGACTTGCTAAACAATCAGCCCCAGCATTTT. This encodes CATSDLLNNQPQHF. The V call is TRBV15, the J call TRBJ1-5; no clear D gene. V lost 5 bases to trimming and J lost 3 bases, with 11 bases between them. In germline, CDR1 is LNHNV, CDR2 YYDKDF (reference sequence). The CDR3 contains 14 residues.

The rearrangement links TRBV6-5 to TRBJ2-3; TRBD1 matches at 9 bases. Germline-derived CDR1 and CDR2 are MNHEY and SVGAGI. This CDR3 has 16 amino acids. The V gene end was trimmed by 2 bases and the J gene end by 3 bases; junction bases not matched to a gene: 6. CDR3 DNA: TGTGCCAGCAGTTACGGGGGGACAGGGTATACAGATACGCAGTATTTT. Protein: CASSYGGTGYTDTQYF.

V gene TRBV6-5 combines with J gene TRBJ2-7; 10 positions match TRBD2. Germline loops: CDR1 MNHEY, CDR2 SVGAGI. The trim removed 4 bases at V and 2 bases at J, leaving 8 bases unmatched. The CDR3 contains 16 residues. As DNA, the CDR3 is TGTGCCAGCAGTTTTCAGACTAGCGGGTCCGCCTACGAGCAGTACTTC. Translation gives CASSFQTSGSAYEQYF.

The CDR3 DNA sequence: TGTGCCAGCAGCCAAGAGCGGGTCGGGATGACCTACAATGAGCAGTTCTTC. Encoded protein: CASSQERVGMTYNEQFF. This chain joins TRBV14 and TRBJ2-1; possibly TRBD2 for D (5 bases). The CDR3 has 17 residues. Germline V gene data show CDR1 as SGHDN and CDR2 as FVKESK. V was cut by 0 bases and J by 2 bases, with 14 bases left in between.

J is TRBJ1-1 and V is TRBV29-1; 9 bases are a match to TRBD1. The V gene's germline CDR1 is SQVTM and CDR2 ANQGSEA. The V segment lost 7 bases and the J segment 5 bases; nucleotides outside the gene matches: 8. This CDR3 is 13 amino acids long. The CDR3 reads CSGRGQGDTEAFF. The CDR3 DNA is TGCAGCGGGCGGGGACAGGGAGATACTGAAGCTTTCTTT.

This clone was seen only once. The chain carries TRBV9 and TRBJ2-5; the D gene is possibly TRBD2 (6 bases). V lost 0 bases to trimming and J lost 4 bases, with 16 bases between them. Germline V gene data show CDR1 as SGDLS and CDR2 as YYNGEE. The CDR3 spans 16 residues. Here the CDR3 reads CASSVGTGSAGETQYF. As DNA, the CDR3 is TGTGCCAGCAGCGTAGGGACCGGGAGCGCTGGAGAGACCCAGTACTTC. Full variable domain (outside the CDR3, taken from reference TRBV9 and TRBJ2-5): DSGVTQTPKHLITATGQRVTLRCSPRSGDLSVYWYQQSLDQGLQFLIQYYNGEERAKGNILERFSAQQFPDLHSELNLSSLELGDSALYFCASSVGTGSAGETQYFGPGTRLLVL.

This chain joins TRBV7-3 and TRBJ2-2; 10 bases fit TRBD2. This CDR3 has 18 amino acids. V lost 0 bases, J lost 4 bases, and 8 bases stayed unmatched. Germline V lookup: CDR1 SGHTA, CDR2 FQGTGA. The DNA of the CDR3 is TGTGCCAGCAGCTTAACTAGCGGGGGGACCCCGAGCACCGGGGAGCTGTTTTTT. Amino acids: CASSLTSGGTPSTGELFF. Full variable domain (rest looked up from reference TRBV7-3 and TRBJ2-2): GAGVSQTPSNKVTEKGKYVELRCDPISGHTALYWYRQSLGQGPEFLIYFQGTGAADDSGLPNDRFFAVRPEGSVSTLKIQRTERGDSAVYLCASSLTSGGTPSTGELFFGEGSRLTVL.

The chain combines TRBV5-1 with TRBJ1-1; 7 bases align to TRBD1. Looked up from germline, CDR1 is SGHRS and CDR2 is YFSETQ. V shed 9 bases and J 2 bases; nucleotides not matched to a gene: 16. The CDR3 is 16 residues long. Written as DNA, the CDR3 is TGCGCCACTGCGACCGGGACAGCCAACCCAAACACTGAAGCTTTCTTT. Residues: CATATGTANPNTEAFF.

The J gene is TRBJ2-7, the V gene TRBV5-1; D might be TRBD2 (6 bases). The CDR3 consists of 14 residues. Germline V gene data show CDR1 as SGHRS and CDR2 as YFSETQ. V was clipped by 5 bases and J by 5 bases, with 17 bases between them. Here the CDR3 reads CASSRDSLGNEQYF. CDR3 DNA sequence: TGCGCCAGCAGTCGGGACTCTTTAGGGAACGAGCAGTACTTC.

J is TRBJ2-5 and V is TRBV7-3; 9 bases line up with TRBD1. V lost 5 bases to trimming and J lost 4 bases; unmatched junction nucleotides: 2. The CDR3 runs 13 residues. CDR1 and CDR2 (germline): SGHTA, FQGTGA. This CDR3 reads CASSMTGGETQYF. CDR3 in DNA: TGTGCCAGCAGCATGACAGGGGGAGAGACCCAGTACTTC.

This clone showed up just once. The CDR3 nucleotides are TGTGCCAGCAGCTTATCAGGACAGCGGAACACTGAAGCTTTCTTT. This encodes CASSLSGQRNTEAFF. The J gene is TRBJ1-1, the V gene TRBV7-2, with TRBD1 as a possible D gene (6 bases). The germline gives CDR1 SGHTA, CDR2 FQGNSA. This CDR3 has 15 amino acids. The V gene lost 2 bases and the J gene lost 1 base, with 11 bases spanning the gap.

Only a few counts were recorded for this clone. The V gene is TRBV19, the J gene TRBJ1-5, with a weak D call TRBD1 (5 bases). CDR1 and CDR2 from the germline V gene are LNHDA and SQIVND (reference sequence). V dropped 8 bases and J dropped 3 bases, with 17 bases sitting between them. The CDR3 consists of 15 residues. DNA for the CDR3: TGTGCCAGTGACAGCCTAACAGGATTCAATCAGCCCCAGCATTTT. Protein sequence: CASDSLTGFNQPQHF. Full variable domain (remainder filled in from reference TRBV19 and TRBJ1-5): DGGITQSPKYLFRKEGQNVTLSCEQNLNHDAMYWYRQDPGQGLRLIYYSQIVNDFQKGDIAEGYSVSREKKESFPLTVTSAQKNPTAFYLCASDSLTGFNQPQHFGDGTRLSIL.

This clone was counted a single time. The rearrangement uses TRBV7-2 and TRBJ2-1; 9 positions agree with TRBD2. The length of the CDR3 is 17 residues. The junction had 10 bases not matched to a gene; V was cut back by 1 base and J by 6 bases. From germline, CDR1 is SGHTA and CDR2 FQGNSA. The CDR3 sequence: CASSLDAPGGGGNEQFF. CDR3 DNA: TGTGCCAGCAGCTTAGACGCCCCGGGCGGGGGGGGCAATGAGCAGTTCTTC.

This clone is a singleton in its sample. The CDR3 coding sequence is TGCGCCAGCAGCTGGCGACTAGCGGCTCAAGAGACCCAGTACTTC. Protein sequence: CASSWRLAAQETQYF. V gene TRBV5-1 combines with J gene TRBJ2-5; 9 nucleotides match TRBD2. V shed 3 bases, J shed 2 bases, and the junction held 5 bases outside the gene matches. The germline CDR1 and CDR2 sequences are SGHRS and YFSETQ. The CDR3 has 15 amino acids.

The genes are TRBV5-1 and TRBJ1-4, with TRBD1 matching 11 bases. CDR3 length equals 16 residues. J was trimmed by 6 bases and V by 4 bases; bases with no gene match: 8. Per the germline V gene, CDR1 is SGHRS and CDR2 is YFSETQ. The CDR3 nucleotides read TGCGCCAGCAGCCCCGGGACAGGGGGGGGATATGAAAAACTGTTTTTT. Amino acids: CASSPGTGGGYEKLFF.

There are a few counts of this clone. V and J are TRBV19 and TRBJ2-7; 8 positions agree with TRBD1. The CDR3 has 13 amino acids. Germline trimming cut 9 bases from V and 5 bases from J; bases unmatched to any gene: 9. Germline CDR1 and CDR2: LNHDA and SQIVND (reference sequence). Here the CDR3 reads CASSDRAGDEQYF. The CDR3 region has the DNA TGTGCCAGCTCGGACAGGGCTGGGGACGAGCAGTACTTC.